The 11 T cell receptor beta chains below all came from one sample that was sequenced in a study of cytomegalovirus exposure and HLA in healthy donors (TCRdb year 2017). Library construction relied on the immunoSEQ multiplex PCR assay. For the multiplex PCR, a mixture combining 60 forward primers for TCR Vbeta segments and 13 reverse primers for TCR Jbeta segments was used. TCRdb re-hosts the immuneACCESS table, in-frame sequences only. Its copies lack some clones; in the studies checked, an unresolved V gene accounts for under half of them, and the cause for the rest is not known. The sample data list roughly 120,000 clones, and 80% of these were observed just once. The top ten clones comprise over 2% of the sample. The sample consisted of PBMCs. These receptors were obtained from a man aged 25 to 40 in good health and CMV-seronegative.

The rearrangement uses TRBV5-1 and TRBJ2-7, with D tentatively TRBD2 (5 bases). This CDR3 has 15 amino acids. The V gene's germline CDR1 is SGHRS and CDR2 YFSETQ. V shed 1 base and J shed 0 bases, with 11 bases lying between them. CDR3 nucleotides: TGCGCCAGCAGCTTGTTTAGCGATAGCTCCTACGAGCAGTACTTC. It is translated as CASSLFSDSSYEQYF.

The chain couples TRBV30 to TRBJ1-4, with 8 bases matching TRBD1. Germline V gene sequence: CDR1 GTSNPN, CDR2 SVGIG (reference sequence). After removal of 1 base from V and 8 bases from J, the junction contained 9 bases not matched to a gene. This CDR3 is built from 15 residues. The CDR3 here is CAWSAQTGEVEKLFF. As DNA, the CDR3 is TGTGCCTGGAGTGCACAGACAGGGGAAGTAGAAAAACTGTTTTTT.

CDR3 coding DNA: TGCAGTGCCTCGGACAGCTATGGCTACACCTTC. Translated: CSASDSYGYTF. V usage is TRBV20-1 and J usage is TRBJ1-2, with TRBD1 as a possible D gene (6 bases). The germline V gene encodes CDR1 DFQATT and CDR2 SNEGSKA (reference sequence). Trimming pared 6 bases from V and 4 bases from J, leaving 9 bases between. This CDR3 region has 11 residues.

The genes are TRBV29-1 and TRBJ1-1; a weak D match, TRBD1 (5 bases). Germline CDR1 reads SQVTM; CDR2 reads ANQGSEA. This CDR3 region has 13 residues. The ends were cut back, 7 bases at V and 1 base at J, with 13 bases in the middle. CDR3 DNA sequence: TGCAGCGGGGCCAGGGCATCGAACACTGAAGCTTTCTTT. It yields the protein CSGARASNTEAFF.

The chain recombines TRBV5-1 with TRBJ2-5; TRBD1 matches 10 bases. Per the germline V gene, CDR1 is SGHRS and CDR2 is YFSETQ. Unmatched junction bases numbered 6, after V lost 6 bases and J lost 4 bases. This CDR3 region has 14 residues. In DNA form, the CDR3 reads TGCGCCAGCACAACCGACAGGGGGCCAGAGACCCAGTACTTC. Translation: CASTTDRGPETQYF.

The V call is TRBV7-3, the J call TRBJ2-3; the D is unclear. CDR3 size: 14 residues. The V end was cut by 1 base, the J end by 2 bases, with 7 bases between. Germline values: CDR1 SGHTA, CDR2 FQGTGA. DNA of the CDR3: TGTGCCAGCAGCTTAATCGCAGTCACAGATACGCAGTATTTT. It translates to CASSLIAVTDTQYF.

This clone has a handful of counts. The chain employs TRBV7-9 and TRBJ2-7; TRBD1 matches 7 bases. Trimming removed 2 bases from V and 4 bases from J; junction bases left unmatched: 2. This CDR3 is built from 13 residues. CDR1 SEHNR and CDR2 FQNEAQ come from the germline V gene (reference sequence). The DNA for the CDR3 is TGTGCCAGCAGCTTACCACAGGGGTACGAGCAGTACTTC. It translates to CASSLPQGYEQYF.

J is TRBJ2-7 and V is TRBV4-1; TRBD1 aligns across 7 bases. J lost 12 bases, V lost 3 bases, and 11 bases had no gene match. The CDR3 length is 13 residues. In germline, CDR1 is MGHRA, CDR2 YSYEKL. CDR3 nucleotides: TGCGCCAGCAGCCAGGAGCCAGACAGGGATTGGTACTTC. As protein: CASSQEPDRDWYF.

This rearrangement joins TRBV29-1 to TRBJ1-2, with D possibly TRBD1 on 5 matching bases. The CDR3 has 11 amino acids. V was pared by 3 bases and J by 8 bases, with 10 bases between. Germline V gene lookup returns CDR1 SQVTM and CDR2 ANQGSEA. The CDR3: CSVDGGSGYTF. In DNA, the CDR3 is TGCAGCGTTGACGGGGGGAGCGGCTACACCTTC.

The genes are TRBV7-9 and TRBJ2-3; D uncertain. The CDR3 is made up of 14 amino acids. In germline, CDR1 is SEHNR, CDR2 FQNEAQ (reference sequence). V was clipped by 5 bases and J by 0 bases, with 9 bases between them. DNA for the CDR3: TGTGCCAGCAGCGGTGGTACTAGCACAGATACGCAGTATTTT. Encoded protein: CASSGGTSTDTQYF. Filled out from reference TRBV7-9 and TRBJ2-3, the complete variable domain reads DTGVSQNPRHKITKRGQNVTFRCDPISEHNRLYWYRQTLGQGPEFLTYFQNEAQLEKSRLLSDRFSAERPKGSFSTLEIQRTEQGDSAMYLCASSGGTSTDTQYFGPGTRLTVL.

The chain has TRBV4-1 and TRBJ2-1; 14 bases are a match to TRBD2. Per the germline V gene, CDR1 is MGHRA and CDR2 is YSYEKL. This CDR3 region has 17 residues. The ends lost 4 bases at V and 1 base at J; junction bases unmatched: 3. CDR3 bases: TGCGCCAGCAGCCTAGGACTAGCGGGAGGATCCTACAATGAGCAGTTCTTC. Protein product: CASSLGLAGGSYNEQFF.